This T cell receptor (beta chain) was documented in a study of chemoradiotherapy in HPV16-positive cancers. Study-wide background: Candidate HPV-specific T-cell clones and common TCR motifs came from functional assays in two HPV16-positive patients.

About this clone: Its antigen is not identified.

Repeated repertoire sampling spanned the course of chemoradiotherapy. Method: immunoSEQ multiplex PCR; TCRdb's copy keeps in-frame clones and lacks some. Among about 10,000 clones listed, approximately 79% were seen once. V lost 4 bases to trimming and J lost 1 base; unmatched junction nucleotides: 5. CDR3 size: 15 residues. CDR1 and CDR2 from the germline V gene are SGDLS and YYNGEE. Whole-study findings and limits: The functional HPV-specific definition rests on just a couple of HPV16-positive patients. For HPV16-positive patients, expanding HPV-responsive T cells associated with longer recurrence-free survival.

The genes are TRBV9 and TRBJ2-3, with TRBD2 identical over 8 bases. The sequence was collected from a human donor with HPV-associated anogenital cancer. This material was obtained from a patient who underwent chemoradiotherapy. CDR3 sequence: CASSKSGRGTDTQYF. The CDR3 nucleotides are TGTGCCAGCAGCAAAAGCGGGAGAGGCACAGATACGCAGTATTTT.